A selection of T cell receptor beta chains follows, all from one sample in a study of control samples from healthy donors and cancer patients. TCRdb's table, derived via immunoSEQ multiplex PCR, lists solely in-frame clones and lacks some. The sample includes about 65,000 clones, 90% of them seen just once. Sequenced material: PBMCs. The origin of the receptors is a woman aged 50 to 60 with colorectal cancer. Each CDR3 is given with its conserved first and last residue. The D gene is left open where the match is weak. Clone sizes are given selectively: once, few, many, or a class where the clone is expanded.

len: 14; abundance: -; v_gene: TRBV5-1; j_gene: TRBJ2-2; d_gene: -; CDR3aa: CASSFGPNTGELFF; CDR3nt: TGCGCCAGCAGCTTCGGGCCGAACACCGGGGAGCTGTTTTTT
len: 11; abundance: -; v_gene: TRBV12-3/TRBV12-4; j_gene: TRBJ1-2; d_gene: -; CDR3aa: CASSSSYGYTF; CDR3nt: TGTGCCAGCAGTAGCTCCTATGGCTACACCTTC
len: 15; abundance: -; v_gene: TRBV5-4; j_gene: TRBJ1-4; d_gene: -; CDR3aa: CASSLGGGVGEKLFF; CDR3nt: TGTGCCAGCAGCTTGGGAGGGGGAGTAGGTGAAAAACTGTTTTTT
len: 16; abundance: -; v_gene: TRBV7-9; j_gene: TRBJ2-5; d_gene: -; CDR3aa: CASTTSIGTVKETQYF; CDR3nt: TGTGCCAGCACGACTTCCATTGGGACGGTGAAAGAGACCCAGTACTTC
len: 18; abundance: -; v_gene: TRBV2; j_gene: TRBJ2-2; d_gene: -; CDR3aa: CASSGGRGRVLLAGELFF; CDR3nt: TGTGCCAGCAGTGGAGGCCGGGGTAGGGTACTTCTCGCCGGGGAGCTGTTTTTT
len: 16; abundance: -; v_gene: TRBV6-6; j_gene: TRBJ1-3; d_gene: TRBD1; CDR3aa: CASSYGTGGSGNTIYF; CDR3nt: TGTGCCAGCAGTTACGGCACAGGGGGCTCTGGAAACACCATATATTTT
len: 19; abundance: -; v_gene: TRBV6-2/TRBV6-3; j_gene: TRBJ1-1; d_gene: -; CDR3aa: CASSYAVDPSGHQNTEAFF; CDR3nt: TGTGCCAGCAGTTACGCGGTCGATCCTTCGGGACACCAGAACACTGAAGCTTTCTTT
len: 15; abundance: -; v_gene: TRBV7-9; j_gene: TRBJ2-6; d_gene: TRBD1; CDR3aa: CASSHTGAGANVLTF; CDR3nt: TGTGCCAGCAGCCATACAGGGGCTGGGGCCAACGTCCTGACTTTC
len: 18; abundance: -; v_gene: TRBV5-1; j_gene: TRBJ2-6; d_gene: -; CDR3aa: CASSPELGRLSGANVLTF; CDR3nt: TGCGCCAGCAGCCCCGAACTCGGACGGCTCTCTGGGGCCAACGTCCTGACTTTC
len: 14; abundance: -; v_gene: TRBV5-1; j_gene: TRBJ2-5; d_gene: -; CDR3aa: CASSARDYQETQYF; CDR3nt: TGCGCCAGCAGCGCCCGGGACTACCAAGAGACCCAGTACTTC
len: 14; abundance: -; v_gene: TRBV5-4; j_gene: TRBJ1-2; d_gene: -; CDR3aa: CASSVGRGDYGYTF; CDR3nt: TGTGCCAGCAGCGTCGGACGGGGGGACTATGGCTACACCTTC
len: 14; abundance: -; v_gene: TRBV7-7; j_gene: TRBJ2-1; d_gene: TRBD2; CDR3aa: CASSLAGRGNEQFF; CDR3nt: TGTGCTAGCAGCTTAGCGGGGCGAGGCAATGAGCAGTTCTTC
len: 12; abundance: -; v_gene: TRBV29-1; j_gene: TRBJ2-1; d_gene: -; CDR3aa: CSVHGGVGEQFF; CDR3nt: TGCAGCGTCCACGGCGGGGTAGGTGAGCAGTTCTTC
len: 14; abundance: -; v_gene: TRBV3-1/TRBV3-2; j_gene: TRBJ2-5; d_gene: TRBD2; CDR3aa: CASSSVAGFETQYF; CDR3nt: TGTGCCAGCAGTTCGGTAGCGGGATTTGAGACCCAGTACTTC
len: 17; abundance: -; v_gene: TRBV28; j_gene: TRBJ2-1; d_gene: TRBD2; CDR3aa: CASSKIAGRIIYNEQFF; CDR3nt: TGTGCCAGCAGTAAAATAGCGGGGCGAATAATCTACAATGAGCAGTTCTTC
len: 19; abundance: -; v_gene: TRBV28; j_gene: TRBJ1-4; d_gene: -; CDR3aa: CASELGHLGGLRAGEKLFF; CDR3nt: TGTGCCAGCGAGTTAGGACACCTCGGGGGCCTCCGGGCCGGGGAAAAACTGTTTTTT
len: 12; abundance: -; v_gene: TRBV29-1; j_gene: TRBJ2-2; d_gene: -; CDR3aa: CSVEGYTGELFF; CDR3nt: TGCAGCGTGGAGGGGTACACCGGGGAGCTGTTTTTT
len: 10; abundance: -; v_gene: TRBV20-1; j_gene: TRBJ1-3; d_gene: -; CDR3aa: CSARGNTIYF; CDR3nt: TGCAGTGCTAGGGGGAACACCATATATTTT
len: 15; abundance: -; v_gene: TRBV9; j_gene: TRBJ2-5; d_gene: -; CDR3aa: CASSVGSGEAETQYF; CDR3nt: TGTGCCAGCAGCGTAGGATCGGGAGAAGCGGAGACCCAGTACTTC
len: 16; abundance: -; v_gene: TRBV18; j_gene: TRBJ2-3; d_gene: TRBD2; CDR3aa: CASSLMTSGSTDTQYF; CDR3nt: TGTGCCAGCTCACTTATGACTAGCGGGAGTACAGATACGCAGTATTTT
len: 14; abundance: -; v_gene: TRBV6-5; j_gene: TRBJ1-1; d_gene: -; CDR3aa: CASRAGGENTEAFF; CDR3nt: TGTGCCAGCAGGGCCGGGGGGGAGAACACTGAAGCTTTCTTT
len: 15; abundance: few; v_gene: TRBV7-3; j_gene: TRBJ1-1; d_gene: TRBD1; CDR3aa: CASSPLRDRNTEAFF; CDR3nt: TGTGCCAGCAGCCCCCTCCGGGACAGGAACACTGAAGCTTTCTTT
len: 14; abundance: -; v_gene: TRBV5-5; j_gene: TRBJ1-4; d_gene: -; CDR3aa: CASSLQGANEKLFF; CDR3nt: TGTGCCAGCAGCTTACAAGGGGCAAATGAAAAACTGTTTTTT
len: 18; abundance: -; v_gene: TRBV7-8; j_gene: TRBJ2-1; d_gene: -; CDR3aa: CASSFFRGGARSYNEQFF; CDR3nt: TGTGCCAGCAGCTTTTTCCGAGGGGGGGCCCGCTCCTACAATGAGCAGTTCTTC
len: 16; abundance: -; v_gene: TRBV6-2/TRBV6-3; j_gene: TRBJ1-5; d_gene: TRBD1; CDR3aa: CASSRDSVYSNQPQHF; CDR3nt: TGTGCCAGCAGTAGGGACAGCGTCTATAGCAATCAGCCCCAGCATTTT
len: 15; abundance: -; v_gene: TRBV3-1/TRBV3-2; j_gene: TRBJ2-3; d_gene: TRBD2; CDR3aa: CASSQALAAADTQYF; CDR3nt: TGTGCCAGCAGCCAAGCACTAGCGGCTGCAGATACGCAGTATTTT
len: 14; abundance: -; v_gene: TRBV3-1/TRBV3-2; j_gene: TRBJ1-2; d_gene: TRBD1; CDR3aa: CASSPTGGYYGYTF; CDR3nt: TGTGCCAGCAGCCCTACAGGGGGCTACTATGGCTACACCTTC
len: 13; abundance: -; v_gene: TRBV6-5; j_gene: TRBJ1-1; d_gene: -; CDR3aa: CASSYSTGTEAFF; CDR3nt: TGTGCCAGCAGTTACTCGACGGGAACTGAAGCTTTCTTT
len: 14; abundance: -; v_gene: TRBV5-1; j_gene: TRBJ2-7; d_gene: -; CDR3aa: CASSWKGRTYEQYF; CDR3nt: TGCGCCAGCAGCTGGAAGGGACGTACCTACGAGCAGTACTTC
len: 14; abundance: -; v_gene: TRBV15; j_gene: TRBJ1-5; d_gene: -; CDR3aa: CATSSGVFNQPQHF; CDR3nt: TGTGCCACCAGCAGCGGGGTGTTCAATCAGCCCCAGCATTTT
len: 14; abundance: -; v_gene: TRBV19; j_gene: TRBJ1-1; d_gene: -; CDR3aa: CASSRVGGQGEAFF; CDR3nt: TGTGCCAGTAGCCGAGTTGGGGGCCAAGGTGAAGCTTTCTTT
len: 17; abundance: -; v_gene: TRBV3-1/TRBV3-2; j_gene: TRBJ2-5; d_gene: TRBD2; CDR3aa: CASSRTRRLAGGETQYF; CDR3nt: TGTGCCAGCAGCCGCACCCGTCGGCTAGCGGGAGGGGAGACCCAGTACTTC
len: 13; abundance: -; v_gene: TRBV11-3; j_gene: TRBJ1-6; d_gene: -; CDR3aa: CASAKQAGSPLHF; CDR3nt: TGTGCCAGCGCAAAACAGGCAGGCTCACCCCTCCACTTT
len: 15; abundance: -; v_gene: TRBV9; j_gene: TRBJ1-4; d_gene: -; CDR3aa: CASSRGGGRGEKLFF; CDR3nt: TGTGCCAGCAGCCGAGGAGGAGGGCGGGGAGAAAAACTGTTTTTT
len: 14; abundance: few; v_gene: TRBV7-2; j_gene: TRBJ1-6; d_gene: -; CDR3aa: CASSFGGHNSPLHF; CDR3nt: TGTGCCAGCAGCTTTGGTGGGCATAATTCACCCCTCCACTTT
len: 15; abundance: -; v_gene: TRBV19; j_gene: TRBJ2-1; d_gene: TRBD2; CDR3aa: CASSVLAGGFDEQFF; CDR3nt: TGTGCCAGTAGTGTACTAGCGGGGGGGTTCGATGAGCAGTTCTTC
len: 13; abundance: few; v_gene: TRBV12-3/TRBV12-4; j_gene: TRBJ2-7; d_gene: -; CDR3aa: CASSLVLAHEQYF; CDR3nt: TGTGCCAGCAGTTTAGTATTAGCCCACGAGCAGTACTTC
len: 12; abundance: -; v_gene: TRBV15; j_gene: TRBJ2-7; d_gene: -; CDR3aa: CATSITPYEQYF; CDR3nt: TGTGCCACCAGCATAACCCCCTACGAGCAGTACTTC
len: 13; abundance: once; v_gene: TRBV6-5; j_gene: TRBJ1-5; d_gene: TRBD1; CDR3aa: CASRDRGNQPQHF; CDR3nt: TGTGCCAGCAGAGACAGGGGCAATCAGCCCCAGCATTTT
len: 16; abundance: -; v_gene: TRBV4-1; j_gene: TRBJ1-1; d_gene: TRBD1; CDR3aa: CASMKVQGLEDTEAFF; CDR3nt: TGCGCCAGCATGAAGGTACAGGGGCTTGAGGACACTGAAGCTTTCTTT
len: 14; abundance: -; v_gene: TRBV24-1; j_gene: TRBJ2-7; d_gene: -; CDR3aa: CATSDPAGVGEQYF; CDR3nt: TGTGCCACCAGTGACCCGGCAGGGGTCGGAGAGCAGTACTTC
len: 15; abundance: -; v_gene: TRBV5-6; j_gene: TRBJ1-2; d_gene: TRBD1; CDR3aa: CASSFGQALGYGYTF; CDR3nt: TGTGCCAGCAGCTTCGGACAGGCGCTAGGCTATGGCTACACCTTC
len: 16; abundance: few; v_gene: TRBV6-2/TRBV6-3; j_gene: TRBJ2-7; d_gene: -; CDR3aa: CASSYSSHQSSYEQYF; CDR3nt: TGTGCCAGCAGTTACTCGAGTCACCAGAGCTCCTACGAGCAGTACTTC
len: 15; abundance: -; v_gene: TRBV6-5; j_gene: TRBJ1-1; d_gene: -; CDR3aa: CASSPIQGANTEAFF; CDR3nt: TGTGCCAGCAGCCCAATACAAGGGGCCAACACTGAAGCTTTCTTT
len: 11; abundance: -; v_gene: TRBV28; j_gene: TRBJ1-2; d_gene: -; CDR3aa: CASSFSDGYTF; CDR3nt: TGTGCCAGCAGTTTTTCAGATGGCTACACCTTC
len: 15; abundance: -; v_gene: TRBV6-6; j_gene: TRBJ2-3; d_gene: -; CDR3aa: CASSYRPRLVDTQYF; CDR3nt: TGTGCCAGCAGTTACCGACCTCGACTGGTGGATACGCAGTATTTT
len: 15; abundance: once; v_gene: TRBV19; j_gene: TRBJ1-2; d_gene: TRBD1; CDR3aa: CASSPAGQGYYGYTF; CDR3nt: TGTGCCAGTAGTCCAGCGGGACAGGGTTACTATGGCTACACCTTC
len: 15; abundance: few; v_gene: TRBV19; j_gene: TRBJ2-3; d_gene: TRBD2; CDR3aa: CASTRLAGVSDTQYF; CDR3nt: TGTGCCAGTACCCGACTAGCGGGAGTTTCCGATACGCAGTATTTT